The 32 T cell receptor beta chains below come from one sample, sequenced in a study of technical replicates of blood from a few donors. Data came from immunoSEQ multiplex PCR; TCRdb stores just in-frame clones and leaves some out. The repertoire holds about 82,000 clones, with roughly 93% as singletons. The specimen was T cells isolated from PBMCs. The receptor set was obtained from a human donor in good health.

The chain links TRBV4-2 to TRBJ2-7; 9 bases match TRBD1. Germline assignment: CDR1 LGHNA and CDR2 YNFKEQ. This CDR3 is 16 amino acids long. Trimming took 5 bases from V and 5 from J; bases not matched to a gene: 13. The CDR3 DNA is TGTGCCAGCAGCTCAGCCGGACAGGGGTATTCCCACGAGCAGTACTTC. Its translation is CASSSAGQGYSHEQYF.

This CDR3 reads CSVEYIQGELFF. The CDR3, as DNA: TGCAGCGTGGAGTACATACAGGGAGAACTGTTTTTT. The chain uses TRBV29-1 and TRBJ1-4, with D maybe TRBD1 (6 bases). Trimming removed 6 bases from V and 12 bases from J, with 17 bases in between. Germline lookup yields CDR1 SQVTM and CDR2 ANQGSEA. This CDR3 has 12 residues.

V usage is TRBV2 and J usage is TRBJ2-7; tentatively, D is TRBD2 (6 bases). V lost 6 bases and J 3 bases, leaving 9 bases between the germline ends. Germline lookup yields CDR1 SNHLY and CDR2 FYNNEI. The CDR3 contains 12 residues. DNA of the CDR3: TGTGCCAGCAGGGAGACTAGCTACGAGCAGTACTTC. This translates into CASRETSYEQYF. The full variable domain, its missing parts supplied by reference TRBV2 and TRBJ2-7, is EPEVTQTPSHQVTQMGQEVILRCVPISNHLYFYWYRQILGQKVEFLVSFYNNEISEKSEIFDDQFSVERPDGSNFTLKIRSTKLEDSAMYFCASRETSYEQYFGPGTRLTVT.

This chain connects TRBV6-6 to TRBJ2-1; 7 bases fit TRBD2. This CDR3 is built from 13 residues. Unmatched junction bases numbered 4, after V lost 11 bases and J lost 0 bases. Per the germline V gene, CDR1 is MNHNY and CDR2 is SVGAGI (reference sequence). The CDR3 bases are TGTGCCGCCGGCGGGAGCTCCTACAATGAGCAGTTCTTC. This translates into CAAGGSSYNEQFF.

The rearrangement uses TRBV6-6 and TRBJ2-5; 7 positions match TRBD2. V gave up 3 bases and J gave up 3 bases; unmatched junction bases: 4. Germline V gene data show CDR1 as MNHNY and CDR2 as SVGAGI (reference sequence). CDR3 length: 14 amino acids. Here the CDR3 DNA reads TGTGCCAGCAGTTATTCGGCGGGAGAAGAGACCCAGTACTTC. It specifies CASSYSAGEETQYF.

The chain couples TRBV7-8 to TRBJ2-7; no reliable D call. This CDR3 is built from 13 residues. The V gene's germline CDR1 is SGHVS and CDR2 FQNEAQ. V was trimmed by 2 bases and J by 3 bases, leaving 8 bases between them. CDR3 sequence: CASSLQADYEQYF. DNA for the CDR3: TGTGCCAGCAGCTTACAGGCTGACTACGAGCAGTACTTC.

This chain joins TRBV6-6 and TRBJ2-2; tentatively, D is TRBD1 (5 bases). Trimming shortened V by 2 bases and J by 3 bases, and 10 bases separated the two germline ends. The CDR3 is 15 amino acids. Germline CDR1 is MNHNY and CDR2 is SVGAGI (reference sequence). CDR3 in amino acids: CASSYGAGYTGELFF. In DNA, the CDR3 is TGTGCCAGCAGTTACGGGGCAGGGTACACCGGGGAGCTGTTTTTT.

The chain links TRBV28 to TRBJ2-7; D possibly corresponds to TRBD1 (5 bases). V dropped 7 bases and J dropped 0 bases, with 10 bases sitting between them. This CDR3 contains 13 residues. CDR1 and CDR2 (germline): MDHEN, SYDVKM. CDR3 nucleotides: TGTGCCAGCACCTCAGGGCCCTCCTACGAGCAGTACTTC. It encodes CASTSGPSYEQYF.

This clone was detected only once. The chain combines TRBV19 with TRBJ1-5; TRBD1 might be the D (5 bases). Deletions cut 2 bases from V and 8 bases from J, with 19 bases between. The V gene's germline CDR1 is LNHDA and CDR2 SQIVND (reference sequence). This CDR3 contains 16 residues. This chain's CDR3 is CASSILRTLGGKPQHF. CDR3 in DNA: TGTGCCAGTAGTATATTGAGGACACTCGGGGGGAAGCCCCAGCATTTT.

This rearrangement joins TRBV2 to TRBJ1-1; TRBD1 might be the D (5 bases). Germline V gene sequence: CDR1 SNHLY, CDR2 FYNNEI. V was shortened by 3 bases and J by 4 bases, with 12 bases between the two germline ends. This CDR3 contains 14 residues. CDR3 in amino acids: CASSELSGATEAFF. The CDR3 DNA reads TGTGCCAGCAGTGAGCTTAGTGGGGCCACTGAAGCTTTCTTT.

This clone occurred a few times. The V gene is TRBV7-3, the J gene TRBJ1-5; D not certain. The V gene's germline CDR1 is SGHTA and CDR2 FQGTGA. The V and J ends lost 1 base and 4 bases respectively, with 8 bases between them. The CDR3 is 14 residues long. This CDR3 reads CASSLIGRNQPQHF. DNA of the CDR3: TGTGCCAGCAGCTTAATCGGGAGGAATCAGCCCCAGCATTTT.

The chain's CDR3 is CASRWTGGTDTQYF. CDR3 coding DNA: TGTGCCAGCAGATGGACAGGGGGCACAGATACGCAGTATTTT. The rearrangement links TRBV7-2 to TRBJ2-3; 9 bases fit TRBD1. The length of the CDR3 is 14 residues. V dropped 6 bases and J dropped 1; count of bases not matched to a gene: 2. Germline V gene sequence: CDR1 SGHTA, CDR2 FQGNSA.

V usage is TRBV19 and J usage is TRBJ1-1; D gene unclear. V was cut by 4 bases and J by 5 bases, with 11 bases left in between. There are 13 residues in the CDR3. The germline gives CDR1 LNHDA, CDR2 SQIVND (reference sequence). This CDR3 reads CASSTDEETEAFF. CDR3 coding DNA: TGTGCCAGTAGTACCGATGAGGAGACTGAAGCTTTCTTT.

The V gene is TRBV2, the J gene TRBJ2-3, with 8 positions matching TRBD2. This CDR3 region has 15 residues. V shed 3 bases, J shed 2 bases, and the junction held 4 bases outside the gene matches. The V gene's germline CDR1 is SNHLY and CDR2 FYNNEI. In DNA, the CDR3 is TGTGCCAGCAGTGAGCGGACTAGCCTCACAGATACGCAGTATTTT. As protein: CASSERTSLTDTQYF.

This chain uses TRBV19 with TRBJ2-7; 7 bases line up with TRBD1. The V and J ends lost 4 bases and 3 bases, in that order; junction bases with no gene match: 6. The germline gives CDR1 LNHDA, CDR2 SQIVND (reference sequence). CDR3 length equals 14 residues. The CDR3 coding sequence is TGTGCCAGTAGTAGTTACAGGGGTAGCTACGAGCAGTACTTC. It codes for CASSSYRGSYEQYF.

The chain recombines TRBV5-6 with TRBJ1-2; D is unresolved. Trimming shortened V by 4 bases and J by 7 bases, and 17 bases separated the two germline ends. This CDR3 is 14 amino acids long. Per the germline V gene, CDR1 is SGHDT and CDR2 is YYEEEE. The CDR3 DNA is TGTGCCAGCAGCCCCGAAACCGTCGGGGTTGGCTACACCTTC. This encodes CASSPETVGVGYTF.

The V and J genes are TRBV7-9 and TRBJ1-2; TRBD1 agrees at 9 bases. J was trimmed by 7 bases and V by 2 bases; bases with no gene match: 8. The CDR3 has 15 residues. CDR1 and CDR2 from the germline V gene are SEHNR and FQNEAQ (reference sequence). DNA of the CDR3: TGTGCCAGCAGCTTATCTGGGACAGGGTCTGGTGGCTACACCTTC. Translation gives CASSLSGTGSGGYTF.

The rearrangement uses TRBV27 and TRBJ2-7; 7 positions agree with TRBD2. The germline gives CDR1 MNHEY, CDR2 SMNVEV (reference sequence). The CDR3 length is 15 residues. The trim removed 6 bases at V and 2 bases at J, leaving 10 bases unmatched. CDR3 in amino acids: CASRRTASGTYEQYF. The DNA of the CDR3 is TGTGCCAGCAGGCGGACCGCTAGCGGCACCTACGAGCAGTACTTC.

This chain connects TRBV27 to TRBJ2-3; possible D gene TRBD1, 6 bases. The V and J ends lost 3 bases and 4 bases respectively, with 11 bases between them. The germline V gene encodes CDR1 MNHEY and CDR2 SMNVEV (reference sequence). This CDR3 is built from 14 residues. The DNA of the CDR3 is TGTGCCAGCAGTTTGGACAGTCTTCCAGATACGCAGTATTTT. Translated, it gives CASSLDSLPDTQYF.

This clone was seen once. In DNA form, the CDR3 reads TGCGCCAGCAGCTTGGCGGGACAAACCTACGAGCAGTACTTC. Translating gives CASSLAGQTYEQYF. This chain uses TRBV5-1 with TRBJ2-7; D may be TRBD1 (6 bases). V was cut by 0 bases and J by 2 bases, with 9 bases left in between. CDR1 is SGHRS, CDR2 YFSETQ, per germline. This CDR3 is 14 amino acids long.

This chain joins TRBV10-3 and TRBJ2-3; D is uncertain. This CDR3 has 16 amino acids. Germline V gene sequence: CDR1 ENHRY, CDR2 SYGVKD. Trimming cost V 0 bases and J 3 bases, with 13 bases left between them. DNA of the CDR3: TGTGCCATCAGTGAGTCGTGGTTCCAAGCAACAGATACGCAGTATTTT. Translating gives CAISESWFQATDTQYF.

The rearrangement joins TRBV7-3 to TRBJ2-3; D is undetermined. V was cut by 4 bases and J by 3 bases, with 11 bases left in between. The CDR3 has 14 amino acids. Germline CDR1 reads SGHTA; CDR2 reads FQGTGA. CDR3 bases: TGTGCCAGCAGCTCGTCCACCAGGACAGATACGCAGTATTTT. Translation gives CASSSSTRTDTQYF.

This clone was recorded only once. J is TRBJ2-7 and V is TRBV7-2; tentatively, D is TRBD1 (5 bases). CDR3 size: 15 residues. Trimming shortened V by 7 bases and J by 4 bases, and 20 bases separated the two germline ends. Germline values: CDR1 SGHTA, CDR2 FQGNSA. The CDR3 sequence: CASTLEARARYEQYF. In DNA, the CDR3 is TGTGCCAGCACCCTCGAAGCCAGGGCCCGATACGAGCAGTACTTC. Based on the CDR3 plus reference TRBV7-2 and TRBJ2-7, the full variable domain is GAGVSQSPSNKVTEKGKDVELRCDPISGHTALYWYRQSLGQGLEFLIYFQGNSAPDKSGLPSDRFSAERTGGSVSTLTIQRTQQEDSAVYLCASTLEARARYEQYFGPGTRLTVT.

The chain is built from TRBV30 and TRBJ2-5; 8 bases agree with TRBD1. This CDR3 spans 15 amino acids. The germline V gene encodes CDR1 GTSNPN and CDR2 SVGIG (reference sequence). The trim removed 5 bases at V and 4 bases at J, leaving 12 bases unmatched. CDR3 nucleotides: TGTGCCTGGGCATTCCAGGACAGGGAGACAGAGACCCAGTACTTC. This sequence encodes CAWAFQDRETETQYF.

This clone was seen a single time. The chain couples TRBV28 to TRBJ2-7; D may be TRBD2 (6 bases). This CDR3 region has 16 residues. Germline V lookup: CDR1 MDHEN, CDR2 SYDVKM. V lost 6 bases, J lost 4 bases, and 22 bases lay in between. CDR3 sequence (DNA): TGTGCCAGCAGCCTGACCCGGGAGACCTTACAATACGAGCAGTACTTC. Protein sequence: CASSLTRETLQYEQYF.

V is TRBV4-1 and J is TRBJ2-2; a possible D gene is TRBD2 (5 bases). This CDR3 spans 14 amino acids. Between the trimmed V and J ends, which lost 7 bases and 7 bases, there was a span of 16 bases. Germline V CDR1 and CDR2: MGHRA, YSYEKL. This chain's CDR3 is CASTVGDIGGELFF. For the CDR3, the DNA is TGCGCCAGCACCGTCGGGGATATCGGCGGGGAGCTGTTTTTT.

The rearrangement uses TRBV28 and TRBJ1-2; 8 positions match TRBD1. The CDR3 covers 14 residues. In germline, CDR1 is MDHEN, CDR2 SYDVKM. V lost 5 bases to trimming and J lost 4 bases; unmatched junction nucleotides: 6. CDR3 DNA: TGTGCCAGCAGTGTAGGGACAGGAGTCTATGGCTACACCTTC. Protein: CASSVGTGVYGYTF.

This sequence joins TRBV7-8 and TRBJ2-7, with 8 bases fitting TRBD2. The trim removed 4 bases at V and 1 base at J, leaving 6 bases unmatched. CDR1 and CDR2 from the germline V gene are SGHVS and FQNEAQ. The CDR3 is made up of 15 amino acids. In nucleotides, the CDR3 is TGTGCCAGCAGCTCCTATAGCGGGAAATCCTACGAGCAGTACTTC. The encoded protein is CASSSYSGKSYEQYF.

The chain joins TRBV2 to TRBJ1-2; D perhaps matches TRBD1 (6 bases). CDR1 is SNHLY and CDR2 is FYNNEI in the germline V gene. With 10 bases removed from V and 4 bases from J, the gap between germline ends came to 13 bases. The CDR3 consists of 12 residues. The CDR3 sequence is CANPDSSYGYTF. In DNA, the CDR3 is TGTGCCAACCCGGACAGTAGCTATGGCTACACCTTC.

The sample holds one count of this clone. This chain connects TRBV7-3 to TRBJ2-4, with TRBD1 identical over 12 bases. The V segment lost 5 bases and the J segment 8 bases; nucleotides outside the gene matches: 10. The CDR3 covers 16 residues. Per germline, CDR1 SGHTA and CDR2 FQGTGA. The CDR3 sequence is CASSQSGTGGWDIQYF. The CDR3 DNA reads TGTGCCAGCAGCCAGTCCGGGACAGGGGGCTGGGACATTCAGTACTTC. Variable domain in full (rest from reference TRBV7-3 and TRBJ2-4): GAGVSQTPSNKVTEKGKYVELRCDPISGHTALYWYRQSLGQGPEFLIYFQGTGAADDSGLPNDRFFAVRPEGSVSTLKIQRTERGDSAVYLCASSQSGTGGWDIQYFGAGTRLSVL.

This rearrangement joins TRBV19 to TRBJ2-7; 9 nucleotides match TRBD1. Losses at the gene ends were 10 bases for V and 5 bases for J; bases not matched to a gene: 12. The CDR3 covers 14 residues. Per germline, CDR1 LNHDA and CDR2 SQIVND (reference sequence). The CDR3: CATSGTGRLDEQYF. The CDR3 region has the DNA TGTGCCACATCCGGGACAGGGCGGTTGGACGAGCAGTACTTC. The whole variable domain, remainder taken from reference TRBV19 and TRBJ2-7, is DGGITQSPKYLFRKEGQNVTLSCEQNLNHDAMYWYRQDPGQGLRLIYYSQIVNDFQKGDIAEGYSVSREKKESFPLTVTSAQKNPTAFYLCATSGTGRLDEQYFGPGTRLTVT.

The chain joins TRBV23-1 to TRBJ2-7; D ambiguous. TRBV23-1 is assigned to the ORF class and has an uncertain function. Trimming left V 1 base short and J 1 base short, with 8 bases between. The CDR3 contains 14 residues. CDR3 residues: CASSQYRRSYEQYF. The CDR3 DNA sequence: TGCGCCAGCAGTCAATATCGCAGGTCCTACGAGCAGTACTTC.